This TCR beta chain stems from a study of blood T cell repertoires in COVID-19. CDR3 length equals 17 residues. Germline assignment: CDR1 SGHTA and CDR2 FQGNSA. V lost 1 base, J lost 3 bases, and 6 bases stayed unmatched. Sequencing used immunoSEQ multiplex PCR; TCRdb keeps in-frame clones, though not all of them. Of 90,000 to 150,000 clones in the sample, about 80% were seen once. The TCR comes from an elderly woman with acute or convalescent COVID-19. The sample taken for sequencing was peripheral blood. This sequence joins TRBV7-2 and TRBJ2-3; 11 bases are a match to TRBD2. CDR3 region: CASSLGVAGGVTDTQYF. Here the CDR3 DNA reads TGTGCCAGCAGCTTAGGGGTAGCGGGGGGGGTGACAGATACGCAGTATTTT.